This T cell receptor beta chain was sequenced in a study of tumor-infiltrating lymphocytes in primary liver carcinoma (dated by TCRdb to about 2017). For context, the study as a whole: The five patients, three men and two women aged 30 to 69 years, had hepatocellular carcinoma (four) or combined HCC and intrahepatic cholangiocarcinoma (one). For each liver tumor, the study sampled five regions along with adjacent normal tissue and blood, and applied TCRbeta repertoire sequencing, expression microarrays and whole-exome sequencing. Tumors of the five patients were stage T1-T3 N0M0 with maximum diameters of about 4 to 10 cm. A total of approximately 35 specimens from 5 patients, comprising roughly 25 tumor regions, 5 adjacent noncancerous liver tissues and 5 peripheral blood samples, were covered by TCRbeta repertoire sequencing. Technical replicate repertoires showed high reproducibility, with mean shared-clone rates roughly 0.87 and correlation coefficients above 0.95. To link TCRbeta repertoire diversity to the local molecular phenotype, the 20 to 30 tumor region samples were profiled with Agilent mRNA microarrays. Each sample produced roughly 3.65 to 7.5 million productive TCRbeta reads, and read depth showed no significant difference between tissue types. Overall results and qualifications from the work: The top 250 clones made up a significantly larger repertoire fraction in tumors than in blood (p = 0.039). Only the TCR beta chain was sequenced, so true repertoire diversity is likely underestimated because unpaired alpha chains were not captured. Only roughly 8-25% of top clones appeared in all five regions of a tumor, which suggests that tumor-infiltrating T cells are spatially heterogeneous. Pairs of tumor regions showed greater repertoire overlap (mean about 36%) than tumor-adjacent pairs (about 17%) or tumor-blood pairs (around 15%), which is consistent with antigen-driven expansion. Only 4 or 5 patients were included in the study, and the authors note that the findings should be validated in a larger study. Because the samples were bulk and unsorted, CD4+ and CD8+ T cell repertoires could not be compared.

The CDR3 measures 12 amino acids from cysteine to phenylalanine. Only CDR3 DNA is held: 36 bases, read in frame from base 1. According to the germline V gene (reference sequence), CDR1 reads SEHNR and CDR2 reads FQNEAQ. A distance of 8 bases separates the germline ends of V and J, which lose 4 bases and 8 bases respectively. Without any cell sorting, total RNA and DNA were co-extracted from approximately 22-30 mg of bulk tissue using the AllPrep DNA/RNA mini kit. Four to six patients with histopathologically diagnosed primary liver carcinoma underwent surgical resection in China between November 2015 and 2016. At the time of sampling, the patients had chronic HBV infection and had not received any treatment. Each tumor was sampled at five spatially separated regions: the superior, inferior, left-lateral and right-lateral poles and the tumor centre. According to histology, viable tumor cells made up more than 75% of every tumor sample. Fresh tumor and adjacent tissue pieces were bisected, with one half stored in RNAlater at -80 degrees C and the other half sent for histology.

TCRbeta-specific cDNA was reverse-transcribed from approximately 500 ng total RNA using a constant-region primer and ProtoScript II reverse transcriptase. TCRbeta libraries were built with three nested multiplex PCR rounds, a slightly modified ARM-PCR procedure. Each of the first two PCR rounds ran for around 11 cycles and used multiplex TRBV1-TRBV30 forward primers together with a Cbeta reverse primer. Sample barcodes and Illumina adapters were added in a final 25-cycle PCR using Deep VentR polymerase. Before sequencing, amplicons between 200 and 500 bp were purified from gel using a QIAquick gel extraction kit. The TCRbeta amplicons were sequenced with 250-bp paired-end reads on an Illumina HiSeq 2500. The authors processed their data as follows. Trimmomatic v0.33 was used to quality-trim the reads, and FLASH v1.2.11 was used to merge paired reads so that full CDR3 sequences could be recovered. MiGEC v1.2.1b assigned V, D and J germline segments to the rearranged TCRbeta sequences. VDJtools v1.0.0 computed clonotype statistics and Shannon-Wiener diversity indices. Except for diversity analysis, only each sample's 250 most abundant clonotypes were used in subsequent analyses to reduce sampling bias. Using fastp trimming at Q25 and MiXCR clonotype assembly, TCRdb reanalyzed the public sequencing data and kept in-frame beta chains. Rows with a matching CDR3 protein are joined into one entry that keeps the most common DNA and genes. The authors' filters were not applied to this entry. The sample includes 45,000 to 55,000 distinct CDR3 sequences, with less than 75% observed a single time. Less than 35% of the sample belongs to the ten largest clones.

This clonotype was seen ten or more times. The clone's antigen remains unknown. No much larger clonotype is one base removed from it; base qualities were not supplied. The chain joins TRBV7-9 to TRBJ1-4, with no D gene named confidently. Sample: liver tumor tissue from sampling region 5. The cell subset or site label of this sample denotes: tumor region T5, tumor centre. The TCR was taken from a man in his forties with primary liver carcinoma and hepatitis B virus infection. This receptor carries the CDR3 CASSSQEEKLFF. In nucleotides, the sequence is TGTGCCAGCAGCTCCCAAGAGGAAAAACTGTTTTTT.